Below are 20 T cell receptor beta chains sequenced from a single sample in a study of OX40 agonist ivuxolimab in advanced cancers. The repertoire was sequenced with immunoSEQ multiplex PCR; TCRdb's copy has only in-frame clones and lacks some. The repertoire consists of tens of thousands of clones, with approximately 83% occurring once and the leading ten covering almost 1.5%. Material: CD4+ or CD8+ T cells sorted from blood, obtained in a trial of the OX40 agonist ivuxolimab. These receptors all stem from an adult with an advanced solid tumor such as melanoma, head and neck, liver or kidney cancer.

The chain is built from TRBV5-1 and TRBJ1-5, with 10 bases matching TRBD1. This CDR3 has 16 amino acids. V gave up 4 bases and J gave up 2 bases; unmatched junction bases: 6. CDR1 and CDR2 from the germline V gene are SGHRS and YFSETQ. In nucleotides, the CDR3 is TGCGCCAGCAGCCCTGGGACAGGGGCGCGCAATCAGCCCCAGCATTTT. This codes for CASSPGTGARNQPQHF.

This clone was seen a few times. The chain uses TRBV7-9 and TRBJ2-2, with 7 bases lining up with TRBD2. V trimming: 11 bases; J trimming: 4 bases; junction bases outside the gene matches: 10. The germline V gene has CDR1 SEHNR and CDR2 FQNEAQ (reference sequence). This CDR3 is built from 14 residues. CDR3 in DNA: TGTGCCGGGGGGGAAGTGGTGAGCACCGGGGAGCTGTTTTTT. Translation: CAGGEVVSTGELFF. Full variable domain (rest looked up from reference TRBV7-9 and TRBJ2-2): DTGVSQNPRHKITKRGQNVTFRCDPISEHNRLYWYRQTLGQGPEFLTYFQNEAQLEKSRLLSDRFSAERPKGSFSTLEIQRTEQGDSAMYLCAGGEVVSTGELFFGEGSRLTVL.

V and J are TRBV7-9 and TRBJ1-3; the match to TRBD1 covers 7 bases. Germline V gene sequence: CDR1 SEHNR, CDR2 FQNEAQ (reference sequence). The CDR3 totals 16 residues. V lost 4 bases to trimming and J lost 0 bases; unmatched junction nucleotides: 6. CDR3 protein: CASSSWGQSSGNTIYF. The CDR3 nucleotides are TGTGCCAGCAGCTCTTGGGGACAGAGCTCTGGAAACACCATATATTTT.

The chain employs TRBV6-5 and TRBJ1-1; perhaps TRBD1 as D (6 bases). The CDR3 extends over 15 amino acids. CDR1 is MNHEY, CDR2 SVGAGI, per germline. V gave up 6 bases and J gave up 6 bases, with 20 bases separating them. The CDR3 loop reads CASRSTGKGIPEAFF. CDR3 coding DNA: TGTGCCAGCAGGTCAACAGGGAAGGGGATCCCTGAAGCTTTCTTT.

J is TRBJ2-5 and V is TRBV11-3, with 8 bases aligning to TRBD2. Germline V gives CDR1 SGHNT, CDR2 YENEEA. The V and J ends lost 2 bases and 0 bases, in that order; junction bases with no gene match: 2. This CDR3 has 15 residues. The CDR3, as DNA: TGTGCCAGCAGCTTATCAGCGGGGGACCAAGAGACCCAGTACTTC. This codes for CASSLSAGDQETQYF.

This chain connects TRBV15 to TRBJ1-3; D is undetermined. The CDR3 spans 14 residues. Germline CDR1 is LNHNV and CDR2 is YYDKDF (reference sequence). V lost 1 base and J 4 bases, leaving 8 bases between the germline ends. In DNA form, the CDR3 reads TGTGCCACCAGCAGAGTAGGGTACGGAAACACCATATATTTT. Protein product: CATSRVGYGNTIYF.

V gene TRBV7-7 combines with J gene TRBJ2-2; 7 bases agree with TRBD1. CDR1 and CDR2 from the germline V gene are SSHAT and FNYEAQ (reference sequence). The V segment lost 11 bases and the J segment 0 bases; nucleotides outside the gene matches: 3. This CDR3 is 13 amino acids long. CDR3 sequence: CAYRGANTGELFF. The CDR3 DNA follows: TGTGCCTACAGGGGAGCGAACACCGGGGAGCTGTTTTTT.

CDR3 loop: CSVVDLGVTIYF. The CDR3 DNA sequence: TGCAGCGTTGTTGATCTCGGGGTCACCATATATTTT. The chain combines TRBV29-1 with TRBJ1-3, with D hard to call. Germline CDR1 SQVTM, CDR2 ANQGSEA. V was cut by 4 bases and J by 9 bases, with 13 bases left in between. CDR3 length: 12 amino acids. Using reference TRBV29-1 and TRBJ1-3 for the parts outside the CDR3, the full variable domain is SAVISQKPSRDICQRGTSLTIQCQVDSQVTMMFWYRQQPGQSLTLIATANQGSEATYESGFVIDKFPISRPNLTFSTLTVSNMSPEDSSIYLCSVVDLGVTIYFGEGSWLTVV.

The gene calls are TRBV11-1 and TRBJ2-3; TRBD2 aligns across 8 bases. CDR3 length: 14 amino acids. V was clipped by 1 base and J by 10 bases; unmatched bases: 7. Germline-derived CDR1 and CDR2 are SGHAT and FQDESV (reference sequence). The CDR3 region is CASSLEVSTSAQYF. CDR3 nucleotide sequence: TGTGCCAGCAGCTTAGAAGTGTCGACTAGCGCGCAGTATTTT.

In its sample, this clone was seen once. The genes are TRBV18 and TRBJ1-2; 9 nucleotides agree with TRBD1. V shed 1 base, J shed 2 bases, and the junction held 5 bases outside the gene matches. Germline V gene sequence: CDR1 KGHSH, CDR2 LQKENI. The CDR3 has 16 amino acids. In DNA form, the CDR3 reads TGTGCCAGCTCACCACAGACCGGGACAGGGAACTATGGCTACACCTTC. This codes for CASSPQTGTGNYGYTF.

This rearrangement joins TRBV6-1 to TRBJ1-6; no clear D gene. V was clipped by 6 bases and J by 6 bases, with 12 bases between them. The CDR3 totals 14 residues. From germline, CDR1 is MNHNS and CDR2 SASEGT. The CDR3 nucleotides read TGTGCCAGCAGCTTCGGGATATTTAATTCACCCCTCCACTTT. Translation gives CASSFGIFNSPLHF.

CDR3 amino acids: CASSGGGTSQVDEQFF. DNA for the CDR3: TGTGCCAGCAGCGGTGGTGGGACTAGCCAAGTTGATGAGCAGTTCTTC. This chain joins TRBV5-4 and TRBJ2-1; 9 nucleotides align to TRBD2. Per the germline V gene, CDR1 is SGHNT and CDR2 is YYREEE (reference sequence). This CDR3 region has 16 residues. Trimming at V came to 4 bases and at J to 8 bases, leaving 13 bases not matched to a gene.

This chain connects TRBV14 to TRBJ2-7, with D maybe TRBD1 (6 bases). Germline V gene data show CDR1 as SGHDN and CDR2 as FVKESK. The CDR3 spans 14 residues. Trimming shortened V by 2 bases and J by 1 base, and 9 bases separated the two germline ends. The CDR3 nucleotides read TGTGCCAGCAGCCAATTAGGGGGTTCCTACGAGCAGTACTTC. Translating it yields CASSQLGGSYEQYF.

V usage is TRBV19 and J usage is TRBJ2-6, with 8 bases matching TRBD2. J gave up 4 bases and V 1 base, and 9 bases lay outside the gene matches. This CDR3 comprises 18 residues. Germline V lookup: CDR1 LNHDA, CDR2 SQIVND (reference sequence). The CDR3 sequence: CASSIVGTGGTGANVLTF. CDR3 DNA: TGTGCCAGTAGTATAGTAGGAACGGGGGGGACCGGGGCCAACGTCCTGACTTTC.

The genes are TRBV5-1 and TRBJ1-5, with 8 bases identical to TRBD1. Germline trimming cut 4 bases from V and 4 bases from J; bases unmatched to any gene: 1. The length of the CDR3 is 13 residues. Per the germline V gene, CDR1 is SGHRS and CDR2 is YFSETQ. The CDR3 here is CASSRTGNQPQHF. Written as DNA, the CDR3 is TGCGCCAGCAGCCGGACAGGGAATCAGCCCCAGCATTTT.

The sample holds a few counts of this clone. The V gene is TRBV5-1, the J gene TRBJ1-4, with D uncertain. Trimming shortened V by 0 bases and J by 5 bases, and 8 bases separated the two germline ends. The V gene's germline CDR1 is SGHRS and CDR2 YFSETQ. This CDR3 is built from 14 residues. The CDR3 nucleotides are TGCGCCAGCAGCTTGGGGGGTACCAATGAAAAACTGTTTTTT. The encoded protein is CASSLGGTNEKLFF.

CDR3 amino acids: CASSELRQTSNQPQHF. CDR3 coding DNA: TGTGCCAGCAGTGAACTACGGCAGACTAGCAATCAGCCCCAGCATTTT. This chain links TRBV6-1 with TRBJ1-5; D is uncertain. Trimming took off 2 bases at V and 0 bases at J, with 11 bases between the two ends. This CDR3 is built from 16 residues. Germline V gene lookup returns CDR1 MNHNS and CDR2 SASEGT.

The CDR3 DNA follows: TGTGCCAGCAGTTCTAGCGGACAGCCTTCCTACAATGAGCAGTTCTTC. Its translation is CASSSSGQPSYNEQFF. The rearrangement links TRBV6-5 to TRBJ2-1; possible D gene TRBD2, 7 bases. Germline CDR1 is MNHEY and CDR2 is SVGAGI. This CDR3 spans 16 amino acids. V lost 4 bases and J lost 1, with 14 bases in between.

The chain links TRBV5-4 to TRBJ1-5; a possible D gene is TRBD1 (6 bases). Trimming took off 6 bases at V and 4 bases at J, with 11 bases between the two ends. Germline CDR1 is SGHNT and CDR2 is YYREEE (reference sequence). The CDR3 is 13 residues long. For the CDR3, the DNA is TGTGCCAGCACCTGGAGGGGGAATCAGCCCCAGCATTTT. Amino acid sequence: CASTWRGNQPQHF. Variable domain in full (rest from reference TRBV5-4 and TRBJ1-5): ETGVTQSPTHLIKTRGQQVTLRCSSQSGHNTVSWYQQALGQGPQFIFQYYREEENGRGNFPPRFSGLQFPNYSSELNVNALELDDSALYLCASTWRGNQPQHFGDGTRLSIL.

In this sample, this clone turned up a few times. The chain carries TRBV7-2 and TRBJ1-5; 8 nucleotides agree with TRBD1. Looked up from germline, CDR1 is SGHTA and CDR2 is FQGNSA. V lost 5 bases to trimming and J lost 3 bases; unmatched junction nucleotides: 3. The CDR3 extends over 14 amino acids. This CDR3 reads CASSQGANNQPQHF. In DNA, the CDR3 is TGTGCCAGCAGCCAGGGGGCGAACAATCAGCCCCAGCATTTT.